A selection of T cell receptor beta chains follows, all from one sample in a study of blood T cell repertoires in COVID-19. TCRdb's copy holds only in-frame clones and misses some; the assay was immunoSEQ multiplex PCR. The table records approximately 250,000 clones, 85% of them present only once. Source material: peripheral blood. These receptors originate from a woman aged 55-70 years with active or convalescent COVID-19. CDR3s include the opening cysteine and the closing phenylalanine or tryptophan.

V gene: TRBV5-1
J gene: TRBJ2-1
CDR3 protein: CASSSSRSSGGAYNEQFF

V gene: TRBV5-4
J gene: TRBJ1-2
CDR3 protein: CASSRRTATRANYGYTF

V gene: TRBV14
J gene: TRBJ2-5
CDR3 protein: CASSQELKETQYF

V gene: TRBV6-5
J gene: TRBJ1-1
CDR3 protein: CASNPRGGDTEAFF

V gene: TRBV28
J gene: TRBJ1-3
CDR3 protein: CASRAGGILLDTIYF

V gene: TRBV14
J gene: TRBJ2-3
CDR3 protein: CASSQDIPSGSDTQYF

V gene: TRBV15
J gene: TRBJ2-1
CDR3 protein: CATSRVKREYDNEQFF

V gene: TRBV6-1
J gene: TRBJ1-2
CDR3 protein: CASSEGRGQSYGYTF

V gene: TRBV7-9
J gene: TRBJ2-3
CDR3 protein: CASSLGLSTDTQYF

V gene: TRBV4-1
J gene: TRBJ2-7
CDR3 protein: CASSQASSGSAYEQYF

V gene: TRBV7-2
J gene: TRBJ1-5
CDR3 protein: CASSPGGRNQPQHF

V gene: TRBV6-5
J gene: TRBJ2-1
CDR3 protein: CASTSGRFGEQFF

V gene: TRBV7-8
J gene: TRBJ1-4
CDR3 protein: CASSPLDRASSEKLFF

V gene: TRBV29-1
J gene: TRBJ2-1
CDR3 protein: CSARAGTGTSGFSYNEQFF

V gene: TRBV7-2
J gene: TRBJ2-1
CDR3 protein: CASSLTSGRGNEQFF

V gene: TRBV19
J gene: TRBJ2-7
CDR3 protein: CASSKAGVVYEQYF

V gene: TRBV19
J gene: TRBJ2-1
CDR3 protein: CASSILGQGADEQFF

V gene: TRBV30
J gene: TRBJ1-2
CDR3 protein: CAWIRGGRNYGYTF

V gene: TRBV7-3
J gene: TRBJ2-3
CDR3 protein: CASSLDDGGPSGTDTQYF

V gene: TRBV7-8
J gene: TRBJ1-2
CDR3 protein: CASSLASQTLDGYTF

V gene: TRBV14
J gene: TRBJ2-3
CDR3 protein: CASSQEPGQGVLDTQYF

V gene: TRBV18
J gene: TRBJ1-2
CDR3 protein: CASSPYPTGSSTPYGYTF

V gene: TRBV19
J gene: TRBJ2-5
CDR3 protein: CASSSQGAVETQYF

V gene: TRBV6-6
J gene: TRBJ1-4
CDR3 protein: CASSRQGPNEKLFF

V gene: TRBV29-1
J gene: TRBJ1-1
CDR3 protein: CSVEKLGGTEAFF

V gene: TRBV21-1
J gene: TRBJ1-1
CDR3 protein: CASSARQGVNTEAFF

V gene: TRBV2
J gene: TRBJ1-4
CDR3 protein: CASSEWADRADEKLFF